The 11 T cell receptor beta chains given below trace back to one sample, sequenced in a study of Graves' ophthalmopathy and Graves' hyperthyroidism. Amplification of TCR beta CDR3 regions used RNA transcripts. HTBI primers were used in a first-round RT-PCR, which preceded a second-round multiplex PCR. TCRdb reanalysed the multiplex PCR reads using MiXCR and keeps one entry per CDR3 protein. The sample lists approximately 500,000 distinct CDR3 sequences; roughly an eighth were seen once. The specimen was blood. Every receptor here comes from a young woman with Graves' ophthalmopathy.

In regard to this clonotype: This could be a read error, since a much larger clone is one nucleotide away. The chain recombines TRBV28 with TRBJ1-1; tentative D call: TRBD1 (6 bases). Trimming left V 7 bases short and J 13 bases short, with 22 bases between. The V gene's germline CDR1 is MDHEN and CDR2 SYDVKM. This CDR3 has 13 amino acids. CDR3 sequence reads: CASIGLPGAGVFF. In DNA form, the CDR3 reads TGTGCCAGCATTGGCCTCCCGGGGGCTGGCGTTTTCTTT. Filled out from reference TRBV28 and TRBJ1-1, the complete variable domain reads DVKVTQSSRYLVKRTGEKVFLECVQDMDHENMFWYRQDPGLGLRLIYFSYDVKMKEKGDIPEGYSVSREKKERFSLILESASTNQTSMYLCASIGLPGAGVFFGQGTRLTVV.

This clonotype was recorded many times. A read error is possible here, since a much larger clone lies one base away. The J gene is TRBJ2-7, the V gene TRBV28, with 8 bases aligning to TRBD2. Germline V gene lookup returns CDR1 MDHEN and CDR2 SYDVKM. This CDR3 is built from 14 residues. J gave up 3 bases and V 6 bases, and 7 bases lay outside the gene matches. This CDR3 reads CASRQLAEFYEQYF. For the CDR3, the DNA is TGTGCCAGCAGACAACTAGCGGAGTTCTACGAGCAGTACTTC.

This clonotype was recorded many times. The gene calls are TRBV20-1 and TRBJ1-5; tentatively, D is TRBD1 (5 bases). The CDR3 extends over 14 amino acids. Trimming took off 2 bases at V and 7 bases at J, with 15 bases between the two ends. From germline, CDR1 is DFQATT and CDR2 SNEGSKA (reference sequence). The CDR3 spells CSARPPAQEQPQHF. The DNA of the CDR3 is TGCAGTGCTAGACCCCCCGCACAGGAGCAGCCCCAGCATTTT.

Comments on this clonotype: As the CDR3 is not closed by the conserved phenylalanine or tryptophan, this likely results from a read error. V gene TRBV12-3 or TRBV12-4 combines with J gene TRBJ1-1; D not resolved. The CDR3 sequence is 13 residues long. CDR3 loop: CASGLREGTEAFV. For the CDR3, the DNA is TGTGCCAGCGGTTTAAGGGAAGGCACTGAAGCTTTCGTT.

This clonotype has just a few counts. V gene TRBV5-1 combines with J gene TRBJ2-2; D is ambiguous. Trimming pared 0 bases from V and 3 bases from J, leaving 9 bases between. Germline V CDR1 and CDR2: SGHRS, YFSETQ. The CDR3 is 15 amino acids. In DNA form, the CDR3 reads TGCGCCAGCAGCTTGGATGGGCCGGACACCGGGGAGCTGTTTTTT. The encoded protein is CASSLDGPDTGELFF.

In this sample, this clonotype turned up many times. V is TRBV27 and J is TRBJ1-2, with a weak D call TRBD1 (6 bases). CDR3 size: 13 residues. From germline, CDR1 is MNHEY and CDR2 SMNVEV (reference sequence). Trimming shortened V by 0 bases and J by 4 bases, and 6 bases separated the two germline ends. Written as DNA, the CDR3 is TGTGCCAGCAGTTTATCCAGGGGCTATGGCTACACCTTC. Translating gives CASSLSRGYGYTF.

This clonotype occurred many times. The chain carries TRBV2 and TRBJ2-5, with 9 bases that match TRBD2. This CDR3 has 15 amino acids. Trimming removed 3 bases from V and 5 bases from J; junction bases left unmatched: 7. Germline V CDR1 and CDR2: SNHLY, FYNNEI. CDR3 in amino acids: CASSDASGVLETQYF. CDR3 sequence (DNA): TGTGCCAGCAGTGACGCTAGCGGGGTCCTCGAGACCCAGTACTTC.

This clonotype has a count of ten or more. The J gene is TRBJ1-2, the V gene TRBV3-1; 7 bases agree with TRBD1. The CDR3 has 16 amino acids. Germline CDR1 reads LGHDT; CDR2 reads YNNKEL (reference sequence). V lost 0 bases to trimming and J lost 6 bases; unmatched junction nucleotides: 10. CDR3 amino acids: CASSQDRTGHVHGYTF. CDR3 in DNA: TGTGCCAGCAGCCAAGATCGGACAGGACATGTTCATGGCTACACCTTC.

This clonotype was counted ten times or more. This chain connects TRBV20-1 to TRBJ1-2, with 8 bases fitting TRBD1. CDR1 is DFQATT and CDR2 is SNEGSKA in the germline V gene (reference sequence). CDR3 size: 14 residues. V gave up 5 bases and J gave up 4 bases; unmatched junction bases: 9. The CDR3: CSASPDDRGYGYTF. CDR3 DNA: TGCAGTGCTTCGCCCGACGACAGGGGCTATGGCTACACCTTC.

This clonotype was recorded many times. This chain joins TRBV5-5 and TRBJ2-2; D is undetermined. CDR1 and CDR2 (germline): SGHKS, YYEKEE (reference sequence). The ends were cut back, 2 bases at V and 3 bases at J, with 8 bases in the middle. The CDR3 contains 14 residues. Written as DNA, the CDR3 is TGTGCCAGCAGCTTACTACCCTACACCGGGGAGCTGTTTTTT. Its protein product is CASSLLPYTGELFF. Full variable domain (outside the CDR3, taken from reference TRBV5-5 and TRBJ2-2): DAGVTQSPTHLIKTRGQQVTLRCSPISGHKSVSWYQQVLGQGPQFIFQYYEKEERGRGNFPDRFSARQFPNYSSELNVNALLLGDSALYLCASSLLPYTGELFFGEGSRLTVL.

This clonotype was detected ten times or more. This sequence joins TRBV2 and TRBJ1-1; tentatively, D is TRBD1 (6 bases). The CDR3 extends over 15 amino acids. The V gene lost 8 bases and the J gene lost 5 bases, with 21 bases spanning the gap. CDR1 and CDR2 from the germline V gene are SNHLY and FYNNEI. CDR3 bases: TGTGCCAGCGAGGACAGTCCTCCGGTGAGGACTGAAGCTTTCTTT. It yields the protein CASEDSPPVRTEAFF.